A selection of T cell receptor beta chains follows, all from one sample in a study of OX40 agonist ivuxolimab in advanced cancers. Using immunoSEQ multiplex PCR, the repertoire was profiled, and TCRdb retains in-frame clones only, with some absent. The profile shows about 60,000 clones, 87% of them singletons. Material: CD4+ or CD8+ T cells sorted from blood, obtained in a trial of the OX40 agonist ivuxolimab. The receptors here all came from an adult with an advanced solid tumor such as melanoma, head and neck, liver or kidney cancer. Both conserved end residues are part of each CDR3. D genes are given only for firm matches. Clone sizes are given selectively: once, few, many, or a class where the clone is expanded.

V: TRBV29-1
J: TRBJ2-2
size: NA
D: NA
DNA: TGCAGCGTATCTAGCGATAACACCGGGGAGCTGTTTTTT
CDR3: CSVSSDNTGELFF

V: TRBV13
J: TRBJ2-6
size: once
D: NA
DNA: TGTGCCAGCAGCCTTCCGGGAGGGGCCAACGTCCTGACTTTC
CDR3: CASSLPGGANVLTF

V: TRBV7-2
J: TRBJ1-5
size: NA
D: NA
DNA: TGTGCCAGCGGACCAGGGCCCGGTCAGCCCCAGCATTTT
CDR3: CASGPGPGQPQHF

V: TRBV16
J: TRBJ2-3
size: once
D: NA
DNA: TGTGCCAGCAGCCAGCGGCAAGAGACAGATACGCAGTATTTT
CDR3: CASSQRQETDTQYF

V: TRBV11-3
J: TRBJ2-1
size: once
D: TRBD2
DNA: TGTGCCAGCAGCAAAGGGGCCGGGACTAGCGGGAGAGGATCATACAATGAGCAGTTCTTC
CDR3: CASSKGAGTSGRGSYNEQFF

V: TRBV28
J: TRBJ1-4
size: NA
D: TRBD1
DNA: TGTGCCAGCAGTGGGGCGGACAGGGTTAATGAAAAACTGTTTTTT
CDR3: CASSGADRVNEKLFF

V: TRBV6-1
J: TRBJ1-2
size: NA
D: NA
DNA: TGTGCCAGCAGTGACCTACTCGACAGCCCGTATGGCTACACCTTC
CDR3: CASSDLLDSPYGYTF

V: TRBV11-1
J: TRBJ2-1
size: NA
D: TRBD2
DNA: TGTGCCAGCAGCCAGAGCGGGGCTAGCTCCTACAATGAGCAGTTCTTC
CDR3: CASSQSGASSYNEQFF

V: TRBV19
J: TRBJ1-2
size: NA
D: NA
DNA: TGTGCCAGTGGGTCGCAGGGAGGGAACTTTGGAGGCTACACCTTC
CDR3: CASGSQGGNFGGYTF

V: TRBV18
J: TRBJ2-7
size: NA
D: NA
DNA: TGTGCCAGCTCACCTCAGATAATCTCCCCTCTCCGTTCCTCCTACGAGCAGTACTTC
CDR3: CASSPQIISPLRSSYEQYF

V: TRBV28
J: TRBJ1-4
size: NA
D: NA
DNA: TGTGCCAGCAGCAAATACAGGGTGGGGAGAACTAATGAAAAACTGTTTTTT
CDR3: CASSKYRVGRTNEKLFF

V: TRBV18
J: TRBJ2-2
size: NA
D: NA
DNA: TGTGCCAGCTCTATTTTTACCGGGCAAGCGAACACCGGGGAGCTGTTTTTT
CDR3: CASSIFTGQANTGELFF

V: TRBV18
J: TRBJ1-1
size: NA
D: NA
DNA: TGTGCCAGCTCACCACCGGGAACAGATGAAGCTTTCTTT
CDR3: CASSPPGTDEAFF

V: TRBV2
J: TRBJ2-3
size: NA
D: TRBD2
DNA: TGTGCCAGCACCCTACTAGCGGGAGGGCGATATACGCAGTATTTT
CDR3: CASTLLAGGRYTQYF

V: TRBV30
J: TRBJ2-7
size: NA
D: NA
DNA: TGTGCCTGGACCGCCGGGGGCACCGGCTACGAGCAGTACTTC
CDR3: CAWTAGGTGYEQYF

V: TRBV5-1
J: TRBJ2-5
size: NA
D: TRBD1
DNA: TGCGCCAGCAACCCAGGGGGCGCGACCGAGACCCAGTACTTC
CDR3: CASNPGGATETQYF

V: TRBV19
J: TRBJ2-3
size: NA
D: TRBD2
DNA: TGTGCCAGTAGTTATCTAGCGGGGCCGAGCACAGATACGCAGTATTTT
CDR3: CASSYLAGPSTDTQYF

V: TRBV10-3
J: TRBJ2-7
size: NA
D: NA
DNA: TGTGCCATCAGTCGGGAGTCCTACGAGCAGTACTTC
CDR3: CAISRESYEQYF

V: TRBV7-2
J: TRBJ1-5
size: NA
D: NA
DNA: TGTGCCAGCAGCTTATGGCAGGGATATCAGCCCCAGCATTTT
CDR3: CASSLWQGYQPQHF

V: TRBV11-2
J: TRBJ2-1
size: NA
D: NA
DNA: TGTGCCAGCAGCTTAGCCCCAGGGGAGAGCGAGCGGCAGTTCTTC
CDR3: CASSLAPGESERQFF